In this sample, the clone carrying this T cell receptor beta chain turned up once. Its antigen is not known. The CDR3 loop spans 15 amino acids. V lost 6 bases, J lost 11 bases, and 24 bases lay in between. The germline V gene encodes CDR1 SNHLY and CDR2 FYNNEI. The data originate from a study of shared clonotypes between healthy human individuals. General study points: Rarefaction analysis demonstrated incomplete sorted-subset sequencing notwithstanding large depth.

Caucasian adults residing in Nashville, Tennessee made up all the donors. Splitting the CD4+ cells yielded a CD45RA+ naive subset and a CD45RA-negative memory subset. TCRdb keeps only in-frame clones here, not all; method: immunoSEQ multiplex PCR. Among about 2.4 million clones listed, roughly 93% were seen once. This clonotype was obtained from a man in his late teens or twenties in good health. Some clones in this sample may be carry-over from other donors' samples. The gene calls are TRBV2 and TRBJ2-3; D is perhaps TRBD1 (6 bases). Source material: naive CD4+ T cells from PBMCs. Subset specified: CD45RA+ positively selected. This CDR3 is CASSKQGFPSEVQYF. The CDR3 coding sequence is TGTGCCAGCAGCAAACAGGGATTCCCCTCTGAGGTGCAGTATTTT.